These T cell receptor beta chains were read from a single sample in a study of immune characterization of retroperitoneal liposarcoma. TCRdb re-analysed the PCR reads in MiXCR, keeping a single row per CDR3 protein. The data show more than 1,500 distinct CDR3 sequences, 42% seen once. Sequenced sample: tumor tissue. Receptors were obtained from a female donor with retroperitoneal liposarcoma. Each CDR3 is given with its conserved first and last residue. Fields, in order: V gene, CDR3 length, D gene, J gene, clone size, CDR3 DNA, CDR3 protein. A D gene is named only where the DNA matches it firmly. Clone size appears in some rows only: once, few, many, or a class for an expanded clone.

>TRBV27|14|-|TRBJ2-7|-
TGTGCCAGCAGTTACAAAGGGGTATTCTACGAGCAGTACTTC
CASSYKGVFYEQYF
>TRBV6-6|14|TRBD1|TRBJ1-5|-
TGTGCCAGCAGTGCGGACAGGGGATATCAGCCCCAGCATTTT
CASSADRGYQPQHF
>TRBV12-3/TRBV12-4|15|TRBD2|TRBJ2-1|few
TGTGCCAGCAGTTTAAGCGGGAGGGCCTACAATGAGCAGTTCTTC
CASSLSGRAYNEQFF
>TRBV7-8|16|TRBD2|TRBJ2-1|-
TGTGCCAGCAGCCCGAGACTAGCGGGGGGGATAGATGAGCAGTTCTTC
CASSPRLAGGIDEQFF
>TRBV6-5|15|-|TRBJ2-1|few
TGTGCCAGCAGTTACACCTCGACAGGACTAGGAGAGCAGTTCTTC
CASSYTSTGLGEQFF
>TRBV11-1|14|-|TRBJ2-7|-
TGTGCCAGCAGGCCCGATAGAAGGGTCGACGAGCAGTACTTC
CASRPDRRVDEQYF
>TRBV6-8|14|-|TRBJ2-5|few
TGTGCCAGCAGTTACGGATATTTAGGGGAGACCCAGTACTTC
CASSYGYLGETQYF
>TRBV7-2|18|-|TRBJ1-1|-
TGTGCCAGCAGCCCAAAGAGGCTGTTCTGGGCCGGGGACACTGAAGCTTTCTTT
CASSPKRLFWAGDTEAFF
>TRBV28|14|-|TRBJ2-7|-
TGTGCCAGCAGTTTCGGCGGTCCTCAGGCCGAGCAGTACTTC
CASSFGGPQAEQYF
>TRBV6-1|13|-|TRBJ2-5|-
TGTGCCAGCAGCCCCCGAGGGGGGGAGACCCAGTACTTC
CASSPRGGETQYF
>TRBV10-2|16|TRBD2|TRBJ2-1|hyperexpanded
TGCGCCAGCAGTGAAAGTAGCGGGCTTATAGGCTCCGAGCAGTTCTTC
CASSESSGLIGSEQFF
>TRBV11-2|17|-|TRBJ2-1|-
TGTGCCAGCAGCTTAGTCCCGGGACTCCTAGGAGGGAATGAGCAGTTCTTC
CASSLVPGLLGGNEQFF